This T cell receptor (beta chain) was identified in a study of blood T cells in healthy people across ages (dated by TCRdb to the mid-2010s). Background for the entire study: In model experiments, roughly one uniquely barcoded TCR beta cDNA molecule per two T cells was captured by template switching. To avoid experimental bias, donors of different ages were distributed randomly across sequencing lanes. To track age-related changes in TCR beta repertoire diversity, the study relied on deep sequencing normalized with unique cDNA molecular identifiers. For two donors (one aged 18 to 30 and one aged 80 or older), the study analyzed two additional independent replicas of 1 million unique cDNA reads from the same blood draw. The donors were split into four age groups: young (average roughly 15 years), middle-aged (roughly 40), aged (more than 55) and long-lived (under 90). What the study reported, not specific to this receptor: The percentage of naive T cells measured by flow cytometry correlated strongly with observed TCR beta diversity. Because profiling used bulk unsorted PBMCs, naive and antigen-experienced compartments could not be compared conclusively. Estimates of total diversity from one million sequenced T cells were regarded as lower bounds and underestimates. Donor CMV infection status was unknown, potentially confounding age-related changes in expanded clonotypes. As age increased, observed TCR beta diversity per million T cells dropped in a roughly linear way, and a significant reduction was already evident by age 40. Compared with the aged group, the long-lived group had more naive CD4+ T cells, fewer expanded clones and increased TCR diversity, suggesting age selection.

Remarks on this clonotype: There is no known antigen for this receptor. Qualities for individual bases were not recorded, and no much larger clone is one base off.

The roughly 38 donors, aged roughly 6 to 100 years, were systemically healthy Caucasian individuals from Russia. Roughly 10 milliliters of peripheral blood were drawn from each donor into EDTA-treated Vacutainer tubes. Ficoll-Paque density-gradient centrifugation was used to isolate PBMCs, with at least 6.5 million per sample. Trizol reagent was used to extract total RNA from PBMCs, with at least 5 micrograms per sample. For every donor, flow cytometry on a PBMC aliquot measured the percentage of naive CD45RAhigh/CD27high T cells. Library construction relied on 5' RACE. Data came from an Illumina HiSeq 2500. A second PCR of about 6 to 12 cycles was run with a J-beta primer mix and a sample-barcoded 5' primer. A template-switch 5' adaptor carrying 12 random nucleotides introduced a unique molecular identifier onto each TCR beta cDNA molecule. Each sample yielded at least 3 million CDR3-containing paired-end reads. The Mint cDNA synthesis kit, primed by a TRBC-specific oligonucleotide, was used to synthesize first-strand cDNA from all RNA. Following uracil-DNA glycosylase treatment, all cDNA underwent a first 18-cycle PCR with the universal primers M1SS and BC2_uni_R. The paper's processing steps were these. Each sample was normalized by randomly selecting 1 million high-quality reads, each carrying a distinct molecular identifier. Reads with shared molecular identifiers were discarded instead of being binned into consensus sequences. MiTCR, with a Q25 quality threshold and the strictest error-elimination algorithm, was used for CDR3 identification, clonotype clustering and error correction. Lower-bound total TCR beta diversity was estimated with a nonparametric unseen species model using Euler transformation. The raw public reads went through TCRdb reprocessing: fastp at Q25, MiXCR clone calling, in-frame beta chains kept. Entries that share a CDR3 protein sequence are merged under the most common genes and DNA. The authors' filters were not applied to this entry. The sample table contains about 1.5 million distinct CDR3 sequences; only one count was recorded for less than 45% of them. The ten most abundant clones make up approximately 4.1% of the sample.

Measured from the cysteine to the phenylalanine, the CDR3 is 10 residues long. Only the CDR3 part of the read is kept: 30 bases, read in frame from the first base. The germline ends are 3 bases apart after V is trimmed by 1 base and J by 8 bases. The germline V gene encodes CDR1 SGDLS and CDR2 YYNGEE. This TCR was recovered from a woman aged 18 to 35 in good health. The chain was built from TRBV9 and TRBJ1-2; no D gene call is confident. Sequencing was carried out using blood. Here the CDR3 is given as CASSVKGYTF. The DNA reads as follows: TGTGCCAGCAGCGTAAAGGGCTACACCTTC.